This note documents a single T cell receptor (beta chain) sequence. No antigen is known for it. The use of a sample-barcoded 5' primer and a J-beta primer mix characterized a second PCR of 7 to 11 cycles. Unique molecular identifiers of 12 random nucleotides labeled each cDNA. TCRdb redid the calling of the 5' RACE reads with MiXCR, one entry per CDR3 protein. This sample has just over 800,000 distinct CDR3 sequences, with around 62% found just once. All donors came from Russia, were Caucasian and healthy, and spanned ages roughly 6 to 100. The source of the sample is a study of blood T cells in healthy people across ages. Notes on the study in general: One million T cells yielded diversity estimates that were considered underestimates. In older individuals, TCR beta diversity per million T cells was lower, falling roughly linearly with age.

Germline lookup yields CDR1 SGHAT and CDR2 FQDESV (reference sequence). The CDR3 runs 12 residues. This chain connects TRBV11-1 to TRBJ2-4; D is undetermined. The better agreement between TRBJ2-7 and the DNA end casts doubt on the J call. The sample consisted of blood. This receptor was identified in a man under 40 in good health. CDR3 sequence reads: CASSRSTYEQYF. The CDR3, as DNA: TGTGCCAGCAGCCGCTCAACCTACGAGCAGTACTTC.